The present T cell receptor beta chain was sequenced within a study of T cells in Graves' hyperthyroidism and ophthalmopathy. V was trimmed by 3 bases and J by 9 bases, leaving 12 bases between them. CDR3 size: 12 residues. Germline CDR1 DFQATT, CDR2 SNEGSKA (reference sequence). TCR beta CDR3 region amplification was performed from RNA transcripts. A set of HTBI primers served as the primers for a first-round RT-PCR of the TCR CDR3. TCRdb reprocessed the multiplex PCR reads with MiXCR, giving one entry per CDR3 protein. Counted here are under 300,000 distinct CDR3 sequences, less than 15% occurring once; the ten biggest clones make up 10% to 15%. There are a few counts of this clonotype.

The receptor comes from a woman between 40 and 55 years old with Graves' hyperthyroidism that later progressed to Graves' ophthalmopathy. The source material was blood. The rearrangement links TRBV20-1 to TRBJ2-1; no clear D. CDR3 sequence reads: CSASLSGSEQFF. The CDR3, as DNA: TGCAGTGCTAGCTTATCCGGCAGTGAGCAGTTCTTC.